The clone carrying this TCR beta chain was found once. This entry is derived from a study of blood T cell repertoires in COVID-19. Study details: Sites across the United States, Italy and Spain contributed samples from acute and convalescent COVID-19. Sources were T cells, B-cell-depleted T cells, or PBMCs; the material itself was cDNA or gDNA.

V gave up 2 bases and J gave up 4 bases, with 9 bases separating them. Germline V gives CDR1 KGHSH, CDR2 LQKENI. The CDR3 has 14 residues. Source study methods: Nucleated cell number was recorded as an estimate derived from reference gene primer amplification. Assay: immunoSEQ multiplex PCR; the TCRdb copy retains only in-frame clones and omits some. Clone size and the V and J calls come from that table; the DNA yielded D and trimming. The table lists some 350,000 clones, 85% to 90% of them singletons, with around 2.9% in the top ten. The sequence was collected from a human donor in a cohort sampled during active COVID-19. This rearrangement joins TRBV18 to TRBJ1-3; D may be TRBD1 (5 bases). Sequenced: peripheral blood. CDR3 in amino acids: CASSPDSRGNTIYF. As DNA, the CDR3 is TGTGCCAGCTCACCAGACAGTCGAGGAAACACCATATATTTT.